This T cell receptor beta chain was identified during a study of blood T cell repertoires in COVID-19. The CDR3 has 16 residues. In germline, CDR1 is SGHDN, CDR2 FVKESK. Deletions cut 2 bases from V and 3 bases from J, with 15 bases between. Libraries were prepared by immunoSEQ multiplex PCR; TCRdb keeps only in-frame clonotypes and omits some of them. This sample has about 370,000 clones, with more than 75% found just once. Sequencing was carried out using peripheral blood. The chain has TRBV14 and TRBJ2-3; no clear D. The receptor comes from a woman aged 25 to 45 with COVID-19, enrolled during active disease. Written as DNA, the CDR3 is TGTGCCAGCAGCCAATCCTCGGGTCCACCGACAGATACGCAGTATTTT. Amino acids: CASSQSSGPPTDTQYF.